Below, 29 T cell receptor beta chains from the same sample are listed, as sequenced in a study of blood T cell repertoires in COVID-19. Measured with immunoSEQ multiplex PCR; TCRdb has only the in-frame clones, and not every one. This sample has 99,000 or so clones, with 87% found just once. Specimen: peripheral blood. The receptors here all came from a man between 50 and 59 years old with acute or convalescent COVID-19.

Turning to this clone: The same CDR3 can be traced to other DNA sequences in this sample. The chain recombines TRBV24-1 with TRBJ2-7; 8 bases line up with TRBD2. CDR3 length: 14 residues. V was clipped by 6 bases and J by 5 bases; unmatched bases: 8. Germline loops: CDR1 KGHDR, CDR2 SFDVKD. CDR3 loop: CATSQSGREDEQYF. In DNA, the CDR3 is TGTGCCACCAGTCAATCAGGGCGGGAGGACGAGCAGTACTTC.

The chain uses TRBV10-1 and TRBJ2-7; D uncertain. Looked up from germline, CDR1 is WNHNN and CDR2 is SYGVQD (reference sequence). The V end lost 3 bases, the J end lost 7 bases, and 10 bases lay between the germline ends. The CDR3 is 12 amino acids. The CDR3 DNA follows: TGCGCCAGCAGTGATCAATGGCGGGAGCAGTACTTC. The encoded protein is CASSDQWREQYF.

On this clone: Its ends do not fully match the called genes, so a read error is possible. This rearrangement joins TRBV11-2 to TRBJ1-2; TRBD1 matches 9 bases. From germline, CDR1 is SGHAT and CDR2 FQNNGV. This CDR3 has 13 amino acids. The CDR3 sequence is CASSIDRGNGYTF. The CDR3 bases are TGTGCCAGCAGCATAGACAGGGGGAATGGCTACACCTTC.

The chain combines TRBV3-1 (or the pseudogene TRBV3-2) with TRBJ2-5, with D possibly matching TRBD1 (5 bases). The CDR3 is 16 amino acids. Germline lookup yields CDR1 LGHDT and CDR2 YNNKEL (reference sequence). V was shortened by 0 bases and J by 1 base, with 12 bases between the two germline ends. The CDR3 DNA reads as TGTGCCAGCAGCCAAGACCCAGGGCGATCCCAAGAGACCCAGTACTTC. Residues: CASSQDPGRSQETQYF.

The rearrangement uses TRBV27 and TRBJ1-5; the D gene is possibly TRBD1 (6 bases). The CDR3 length is 15 residues. Germline CDR1 and CDR2: MNHEY and SMNVEV (reference sequence). V lost 2 bases and J 2 bases, leaving 10 bases between the germline ends. The CDR3 is CASSLNREGNQPQHF. The DNA of the CDR3 is TGTGCCAGCAGTTTAAACAGGGAAGGCAATCAGCCCCAGCATTTT.

V is TRBV6-4 and J is TRBJ2-1, with D tentatively TRBD1 (6 bases). The CDR3 spans 14 residues. Trimming removed 5 bases from V and 4 bases from J, with 12 bases in between. CDR1 is MRHNA and CDR2 is SNTAGT in the germline V gene. The CDR3 region has the DNA TGTGCCAGCAGTACCGACAGGCGATACAATGAGCAGTTCTTC. Translation gives CASSTDRRYNEQFF.

This chain links TRBV7-9 with TRBJ2-7, with D uncertain. The V end lost 2 bases, the J end lost 2 bases, and 10 bases lay between the germline ends. CDR3 length: 14 residues. Germline V gene data show CDR1 as SEHNR and CDR2 as FQNEAQ (reference sequence). The CDR3 nucleotides are TGTGCCAGCAGCTTAAGAGCAGGCCCCTACGAGCAGTACTTC. It codes for CASSLRAGPYEQYF.

The chain employs TRBV5-1 and TRBJ2-7; tentative D call: TRBD2 (6 bases). CDR3 size: 15 residues. Germline CDR1 is SGHRS and CDR2 is YFSETQ. V shed 1 base and J shed 2 bases, with 13 bases lying between them. The chain's CDR3 is CASSLMGGRAYEQYF. In DNA form, the CDR3 reads TGCGCCAGCAGCTTGATGGGGGGAAGGGCCTACGAGCAGTACTTC.

This clone was recorded only once. This chain uses TRBV7-2 with TRBJ2-6, with D possibly matching TRBD1 (5 bases). Looked up from germline, CDR1 is SGHTA and CDR2 is FQGNSA. With 2 bases removed from V and 3 bases from J, the gap between germline ends came to 8 bases. The CDR3 has 15 amino acids. The CDR3 protein is CASSLLGVGANVLTF. CDR3 sequence (DNA): TGTGCCAGCAGCTTATTAGGGGTTGGGGCCAACGTCCTGACTTTC.

The rearrangement uses TRBV9 and TRBJ2-1; D ambiguous. V was shortened by 4 bases and J by 0 bases, with 5 bases between the two germline ends. This CDR3 spans 13 amino acids. Germline assignment: CDR1 SGDLS and CDR2 YYNGEE. The CDR3, as DNA: TGTGCCAGCAGCTTCAGCTCCTACAATGAGCAGTTCTTC. Residues: CASSFSSYNEQFF.

This clone was counted once. The gene calls are TRBV28 and TRBJ2-1, with D maybe TRBD2 (6 bases). Trimming took off 5 bases at V and 8 bases at J, with 22 bases between the two ends. Germline loops: CDR1 MDHEN, CDR2 SYDVKM. The CDR3 has 16 residues. The CDR3 DNA sequence: TGTGCCAGCAGTGTTTCCGGGACTCGGAACGTACATGAGCAGTTCTTC. Protein product: CASSVSGTRNVHEQFF.

This rearrangement joins TRBV7-8 to TRBJ2-7; 8 bases fit TRBD1. This CDR3 contains 17 residues. V lost 0 bases, J lost 6 bases, and 13 bases stayed unmatched. The germline V gene encodes CDR1 SGHVS and CDR2 FQNEAQ. The CDR3 DNA is TGTGCCAGCAGCTTAGCGTCCTTGACCAGGGGGCTTGGCGAGCAGTACTTC. Residues: CASSLASLTRGLGEQYF.

V gene TRBV24-1 combines with J gene TRBJ2-1; TRBD2 matches 9 bases. There are 16 residues in the CDR3. Germline lookup yields CDR1 KGHDR and CDR2 SFDVKD. J gave up 6 bases and V 2 bases, and 7 bases lay outside the gene matches. The CDR3 protein is CATSDSLAGEGNEQFF. As DNA, the CDR3 is TGTGCCACCAGTGATTCGTTAGCGGGAGAGGGCAATGAGCAGTTCTTC.

The V and J genes are TRBV6-1 and TRBJ1-5; no reliable D call. CDR3 length: 15 residues. Between the trimmed V and J ends, which lost 0 bases and 0 bases, there was a span of 6 bases. The germline CDR1 and CDR2 sequences are MNHNS and SASEGT. The CDR3 reads CASSEATNSNQPQHF. CDR3 bases: TGTGCCAGCAGTGAAGCGACAAATAGCAATCAGCCCCAGCATTTT.

V and J are TRBV6-2 or TRBV6-3 and TRBJ2-1; D call uncertain. There are 18 residues in the CDR3. Trimming took off 5 bases at V and 0 bases at J, with 20 bases between the two ends. Germline CDR1 and CDR2: MNHEY and SVGEGT. This CDR3 is CASSAHLGRGSSYNEQFF. Written as DNA, the CDR3 is TGTGCCAGCAGTGCACACCTAGGTCGCGGATCCTCCTACAATGAGCAGTTCTTC.

The chain joins TRBV21-1 to TRBJ1-6. TRBV21-1 is a known pseudogene. The CDR3 contains 22 residues. The CDR3 DNA reads as TGTGCCAGCAACTCAAAAAGGGCCCCCGGGAATACCAAAAAGGACTATAATTCACCCCTCCACTTT. It codes for CASNSKRAPGNTKKDYNSPLHF.

This clone was detected a few times. The gene calls are TRBV7-9 and TRBJ2-6, with D hard to call. Trimming took off 2 bases at V and 2 bases at J, with 10 bases between the two ends. The CDR3 has 16 amino acids. Germline V gene data show CDR1 as SEHNR and CDR2 as FQNEAQ (reference sequence). This CDR3 is CASSLTKPPGANVLTF. The CDR3 coding sequence is TGTGCCAGCAGCTTAACAAAACCCCCTGGGGCCAACGTCCTGACTTTC. Drawing the rest from reference TRBV7-9 and TRBJ2-6, the complete variable domain is DTGVSQNPRHKITKRGQNVTFRCDPISEHNRLYWYRQTLGQGPEFLTYFQNEAQLEKSRLLSDRFSAERPKGSFSTLEIQRTEQGDSAMYLCASSLTKPPGANVLTFGAGSRLTVL.

This chain uses TRBV18 with TRBJ2-7; 9 bases map to TRBD1. J was trimmed by 6 bases and V by 4 bases; bases with no gene match: 7. Per the germline V gene, CDR1 is KGHSH and CDR2 is LQKENI. The CDR3 loop spans 14 amino acids. The CDR3 bases are TGTGCCAGCTCACTACGGGACAGGGTGAGCGAGCAGTACTTC. This gives the protein CASSLRDRVSEQYF.

This rearrangement joins TRBV11-3 to TRBJ2-3, with D possibly being TRBD2 (7 bases). This CDR3 contains 16 residues. V shed 4 bases and J shed 1 base, with 15 bases lying between them. Per the germline V gene, CDR1 is SGHNT and CDR2 is YENEEA. The CDR3 sequence is CASSSGASGGTDTQYF. The CDR3 bases are TGTGCCAGCAGCTCGGGGGCTAGCGGAGGCACAGATACGCAGTATTTT.

The chain has TRBV5-6 and TRBJ1-4; D gene ambiguous. Germline V gene sequence: CDR1 SGHDT, CDR2 YYEEEE. Deletions cut 1 base from V and 7 bases from J, with 11 bases between. The CDR3 extends over 14 amino acids. The CDR3 nucleotides are TGTGCCAGCAGCTTGCGCTTCTCGGGTGAAAAACTGTTTTTT. Translating it yields CASSLRFSGEKLFF.

A single count supports this clone. The V and J genes are TRBV15 and TRBJ1-5, with 11 bases fitting TRBD1. V dropped 3 bases and J dropped 4; count of bases not matched to a gene: 8. This CDR3 comprises 17 residues. CDR1 is LNHNV and CDR2 is YYDKDF in the germline V gene (reference sequence). The CDR3 is CATSRAGQGALNQPQHF. CDR3 coding DNA: TGTGCCACCAGCAGGGCCGGACAGGGGGCGTTGAATCAGCCCCAGCATTTT.

The chain joins TRBV11-2 to TRBJ2-7, with 9 bases fitting TRBD1. Unmatched junction bases numbered 2, after V lost 2 bases and J lost 3 bases. The CDR3 totals 14 residues. Germline V gene lookup returns CDR1 SGHAT and CDR2 FQNNGV. The CDR3 protein is CASSLSGQGYEQYF. CDR3 nucleotide sequence: TGTGCCAGCAGCTTATCGGGACAGGGCTACGAGCAGTACTTC.

This chain uses TRBV11-3 with TRBJ2-1; D gene unclear. Germline V gene data show CDR1 as SGHNT and CDR2 as YENEEA. The CDR3 length is 14 residues. Trimming removed 1 base at V and 8 bases at J, with 12 bases between. Here the CDR3 DNA reads TGTGCCAGCAGCTTAGTCTACGGTAGCCATGAGCAGTTCTTC. Amino acid sequence: CASSLVYGSHEQFF.

The gene calls are TRBV3-1 (or the pseudogene TRBV3-2) and TRBJ2-2; 10 positions agree with TRBD2. The germline CDR1 and CDR2 sequences are LGHDT and YNNKEL (reference sequence). The CDR3 spans 17 residues. After removal of 5 bases from V and 6 bases from J, the junction contained 12 bases not matched to a gene. CDR3 in DNA: TGTGCCAGCAGCTCCTTGGGAGCGGGAGGGCCCTCCGGGGAGCTGTTTTTT. The encoded protein is CASSSLGAGGPSGELFF.

The chain couples TRBV24-1 to TRBJ2-1, with D possibly being TRBD2 (5 bases). Germline CDR1 is KGHDR and CDR2 is SFDVKD. V dropped 3 bases and J dropped 4 bases, with 12 bases sitting between them. CDR3 length: 15 residues. CDR3 protein: CATSDASFAYNEQFF. In DNA, the CDR3 is TGTGCCACCAGTGATGCTAGCTTCGCGTACAATGAGCAGTTCTTC.

The chain links TRBV7-9 to TRBJ1-1; D unclear. The CDR3 has 12 amino acids. In germline, CDR1 is SEHNR, CDR2 FQNEAQ (reference sequence). V lost 5 bases and J lost 3, with 7 bases in between. The CDR3 here is CASSPGYTEAFF. The CDR3 coding sequence is TGTGCCAGCAGCCCGGGGTACACTGAAGCTTTCTTT.

The chain has TRBV27 and TRBJ1-2; D possibly corresponds to TRBD1 (5 bases). V dropped 3 bases and J dropped 2 bases, with 13 bases sitting between them. Germline values: CDR1 MNHEY, CDR2 SMNVEV (reference sequence). This CDR3 contains 15 residues. CDR3 sequence (DNA): TGTGCCAGCAGTTTTAATGCGGCAGGGAACTATGGCTACACCTTC. Translation gives CASSFNAAGNYGYTF.

The chain is built from TRBV29-1 and TRBJ2-6; D possibly corresponds to TRBD1 (7 bases). The V end lost 6 bases, the J end lost 0 bases, and 18 bases lay between the germline ends. This CDR3 has 17 residues. Germline CDR1 SQVTM, CDR2 ANQGSEA. The CDR3 DNA sequence: TGCAGCGTGGGGGGAGTAGGGGGCCTCTCTGGGGCCAACGTCCTGACTTTC. Amino acid sequence: CSVGGVGGLSGANVLTF.

V is TRBV6-5 and J is TRBJ2-1, with 10 nucleotides matching TRBD2. Losses at the gene ends were 6 bases for V and 8 bases for J; bases not matched to a gene: 10. This CDR3 contains 15 residues. CDR1 is MNHEY, CDR2 SVGAGI, per germline. CDR3 region: CASSYRVAGGYEQFF. DNA of the CDR3: TGTGCCAGCAGCTACCGGGTAGCGGGAGGCTATGAGCAGTTCTTC.